This T cell receptor beta chain was captured in a study of blood T cell repertoires in COVID-19. CDR1 is MDHEN and CDR2 is SYDVKM in the germline V gene. V was trimmed by 5 bases and J by 4 bases, leaving 11 bases between them. The CDR3 totals 14 residues. Those enrolled, adults aged about 18 to 89 years, came from about 24 US areas. Participants' reported clinical history set cohort assignment. Repertoires were generated with immunoSEQ multiplex PCR, while TCRdb's copy carries only in-frame clones and drops some. Of some 120,000 clones listed, roughly four fifths are singletons. The TCR sequence derives from a man aged 25 to 40 who had recovered from COVID-19. The chain links TRBV28 to TRBJ2-2; D possibly corresponds to TRBD1 (5 bases). The source material was PBMCs or T cells enriched from blood (not recorded which). CDR3 DNA: TGTGCCAGCAGTCATCAGGGTTCCACCGGGGAGCTGTTTTTT. Translation gives CASSHQGSTGELFF.